These T cell receptor beta chains were read from a single sample in a study of blood T cell repertoires in COVID-19. Data came from immunoSEQ multiplex PCR; TCRdb stores just in-frame clones and leaves some out. Of 150,000 to 200,000 clones listed, approximately 90% were seen once; the top ten hold about 4.2%. The sequenced sample consisted of peripheral blood. Every receptor here comes from a human donor in a cohort sampled during active COVID-19. Each CDR3 is given with its conserved first and last residue. Each record gives: CDR3 DNA, CDR3 protein, clone size, J gene, D gene, V gene. D genes are given only for firm matches. Some rows have no size entry. The others give once, few or many, or a class for an expanded clone.

TGTGCCAGCTCACCTACTTCGGGAGTGGGCACCTACGAGCAGTACTTC CASSPTSGVGTYEQYF NA TRBJ2-7 NA TRBV18
TGTGCCAGCAGCGTAGACCGCGGACAGGTAGGCGAGCAGTACTTC CASSVDRGQVGEQYF NA TRBJ2-7 TRBD1 TRBV9
TGCGCCAGCAGTCAGACTGGACAGGGCTTTTCCCACGAGCAGTACTTC CASSQTGQGFSHEQYF once TRBJ2-7 TRBD1 TRBV4-1
TGTGCCAGCAGTCCCACAGGGGGGGTCTACAATGAGCAGTTCTTC CASSPTGGVYNEQFF NA TRBJ2-1 NA TRBV28
TGTGCCAGCAGTTTTACAGGGAGCTCCTACGAGCAGTACTTC CASSFTGSSYEQYF NA TRBJ2-7 NA TRBV27
TGTGCCAGCAGCCAGGACAGCTCTAATCAGCCCCAGCATTTT CASSQDSSNQPQHF NA TRBJ1-5 NA TRBV7-2
TGTGCCAGTCAACGAATCACAGGGATCCCCCTCCACTTT CASQRITGIPLHF NA TRBJ1-6 NA TRBV18
TGTGCCAGCAGTTACTCAACGACTAGCTCCTACGAGCAGTACTTC CASSYSTTSSYEQYF NA TRBJ2-7 NA TRBV6-5
TGTGCCAGCAGCATACAGGGACAGGGGGTCTCTGGGGCCAACGTCCTGACTTTC CASSIQGQGVSGANVLTF NA TRBJ2-6 NA TRBV21-1
TGTGCCAGTAGTATAGTGGGGACTGATGAGCAGTTCTTC CASSIVGTDEQFF NA TRBJ2-1 NA TRBV19
TGCGCCAGCACCCCGGGACTAGCGGGACTACTCTCCTACAATGAGCAGTTCTTC CASTPGLAGLLSYNEQFF NA TRBJ2-1 TRBD2 TRBV4-1
TGTGCCAGCAGTTCAAGAGGGGAAAAACTGTTTTTT CASSSRGEKLFF once TRBJ1-4 NA TRBV28
TGTGCCAGCAGCCAAACCGGAGGTAGCAGCCGGGATACGCAGTATTTT CASSQTGGSSRDTQYF NA TRBJ2-3 NA TRBV3-1/TRBV3-2
TGTGCCAGCAGGGCCCAAGGCCACAGGGACTATGGCTACACCTTC CASRAQGHRDYGYTF NA TRBJ1-2 NA TRBV28
TGTGCCAGCAGCCGCGGGACGGCTGGAAACACCATATATTTT CASSRGTAGNTIYF NA TRBJ1-3 NA TRBV6-2/TRBV6-3
TGTGCCAGCAGCCAAGATCGGAGGGAGACCCAGTACTTC CASSQDRRETQYF NA TRBJ2-5 NA TRBV3-1/TRBV3-2
TGTGCCAGTAGTGGGCCGGGCGGACAGCTCATCCGAGGTCAGCCCCAGCATTTT CASSGPGGQLIRGQPQHF NA TRBJ1-5 NA TRBV19
TGTGCCAGTAGTTTACTAGCGGAGCGGAACAATGAGCAGTTCTTC CASSLLAERNNEQFF NA TRBJ2-1 TRBD2 TRBV19
TGTGCCAGCAGCCCACTAGCGGGAGGGCAAGAGACCCAGTACTTC CASSPLAGGQETQYF NA TRBJ2-5 TRBD2 TRBV7-6
TGTGCCAGCAGCTTAGACACCTCCTATAATTCACCCCTCCACTTT CASSLDTSYNSPLHF NA TRBJ1-6 NA TRBV7-9